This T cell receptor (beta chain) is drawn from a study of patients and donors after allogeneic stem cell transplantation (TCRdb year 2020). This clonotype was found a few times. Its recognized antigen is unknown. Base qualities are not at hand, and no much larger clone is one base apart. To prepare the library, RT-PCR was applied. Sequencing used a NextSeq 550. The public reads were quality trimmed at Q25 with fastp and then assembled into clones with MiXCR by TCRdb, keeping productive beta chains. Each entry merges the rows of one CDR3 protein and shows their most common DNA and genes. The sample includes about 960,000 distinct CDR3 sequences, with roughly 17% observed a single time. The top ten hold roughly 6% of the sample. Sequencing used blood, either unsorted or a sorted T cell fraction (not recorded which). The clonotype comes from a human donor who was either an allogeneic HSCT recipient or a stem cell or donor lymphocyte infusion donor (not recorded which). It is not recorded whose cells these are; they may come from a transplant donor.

The CDR3 sequence is CASSEEWRGGLNEQFF. Read as DNA, the sequence is TGTGCCAGCAGTGAAGAATGGCGGGGGGGCCTAAATGAGCAGTTCTTC. The receptor chain draws on TRBV25-1 and TRBJ2-1, and 9 bases in between align with TRBD2. V and J are trimmed by 2 bases and 7 bases, and the gene matches miss 9 bases of the junction. The CDR3 numbers 16 residues from cysteine through phenylalanine. Just the 48-base CDR3 DNA is kept, in frame starting at base 1. Based on the germline V gene, the CDR1 and CDR2 sequences are MGHDK and SYGVNS.